The sequence of this TCR beta chain was determined in a study of OX40 agonist ivuxolimab in advanced cancers. About the research overall: Hepatocellular carcinoma, melanoma, renal cell or head and neck cancer affected the dose-escalation patients. Regarding the study as a whole: Also showing low normalized T-cell clonal expansion were some of the nonresponders. Partial responders at 0.1-3.0 mg/kg showed near-lowest clonal expansion.

This CDR3 region has 16 residues. Deletions cut 7 bases from V and 2 bases from J, with 22 bases between. Germline V CDR1 and CDR2: SGHDT, YYEEEE. Produced via immunoSEQ multiplex PCR; TCRdb's table is partial and in-frame only. The sample comprises over 75,000 clones, about 90% of which are singletons, and more than 8.5% rests with the top ten. Concerning this clone itself: Its antigen is still unknown.

Autoimmune disease history or systemic immunosuppression meant exclusion. This TCR derives from an adult with an advanced solid tumor such as melanoma, head and neck, liver or kidney cancer. Source: CD4+ or CD8+ T cells sorted from blood, taken in a trial of the OX40 agonist ivuxolimab. The J gene is TRBJ2-7, the V gene TRBV5-6, with D possibly TRBD1 on 6 matching bases. This chain's CDR3 is CASLPDGTIRAYEQYF. For the CDR3, the DNA is TGTGCCAGCTTGCCTGACGGGACAATTAGAGCCTACGAGCAGTACTTC. The variable domain in full, completed from reference TRBV5-6 and TRBJ2-7, reads DAGVTQSPTHLIKTRGQQVTLRCSPKSGHDTVSWYQQALGQGPQFIFQYYEEEERQRGNFPDRFSGHQFPNYSSELNVNALLLGDSALYLCASLPDGTIRAYEQYFGPGTRLTVT.